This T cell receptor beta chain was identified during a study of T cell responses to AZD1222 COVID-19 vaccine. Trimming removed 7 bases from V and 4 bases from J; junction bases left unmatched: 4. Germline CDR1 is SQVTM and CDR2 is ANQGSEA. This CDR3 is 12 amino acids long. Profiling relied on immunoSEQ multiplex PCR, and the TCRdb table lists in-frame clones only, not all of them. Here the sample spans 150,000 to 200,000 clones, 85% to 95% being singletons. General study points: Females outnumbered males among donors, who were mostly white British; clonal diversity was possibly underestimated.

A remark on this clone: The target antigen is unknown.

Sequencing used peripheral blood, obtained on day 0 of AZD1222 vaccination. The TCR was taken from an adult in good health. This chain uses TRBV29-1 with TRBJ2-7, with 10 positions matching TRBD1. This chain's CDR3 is CSARTGGYEQYF. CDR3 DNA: TGCAGCGCCCGGACAGGGGGGTACGAGCAGTACTTC.